The next 20 T cell receptor beta chains were all read from a single sample in a study of Graves' ophthalmopathy and Graves' hyperthyroidism (dated by TCRdb to between 2017 and 2018). Instrument used: Illumina HiSeq 2000. For repertoire sequencing, the TCR beta CDR3 regions were amplified from RNA transcripts. A first-round RT-PCR used HTBI primers with the Qiagen OneStep RT-PCR kit, followed by a second-round multiplex PCR, size selection and purification. In-frame beta chains were kept once TCRdb had trimmed the public reads at Q25 with fastp and called clones with MiXCR. Rows matching on CDR3 protein sequence are summarized as one entry with the most common DNA and genes. For this sample the table gives some 380,000 distinct CDR3 sequences, of which roughly 15% were detected only once. The ten biggest clones cover about 7% of the sample. Sample: peripheral blood. These receptors all stem from a woman between 18 and 30 years old with stable Graves' hyperthyroidism. Donor details come from another sample of the same person, matched by shared clones.

This clonotype has a count of ten or more. The chain is built from TRBV6-5 and TRBJ1-5; no definite D call. The V end was cut by 2 bases, the J end by 3 bases, with 11 bases between. Looked up from germline, CDR1 is MNHEY and CDR2 is SVGAGI. The CDR3 loop spans 15 amino acids. The CDR3 protein is CASSYAGIPNQPQHF. The CDR3 nucleotides are TGTGCCAGCAGTTACGCCGGGATTCCCAATCAGCCCCAGCATTTT.

This clonotype showed up many times. This chain uses TRBV6-1 with TRBJ2-7; D possibly corresponds to TRBD1 (6 bases). Deletions cut 6 bases from V and 7 bases from J, with 16 bases between. CDR1 and CDR2 (germline): MNHNS, SASEGT. The CDR3 contains 13 residues. DNA for the CDR3: TGTGCCAGCAGGCGGGCAGGGGTGGGAGAGCAGTACTTC. Protein: CASRRAGVGEQYF.

This clonotype showed up just a few times. The V gene is TRBV5-1, the J gene TRBJ1-6, with TRBD1 matching 7 bases. CDR1 and CDR2 from the germline V gene are SGHRS and YFSETQ. Trimming cost V 2 bases and J 5 bases; bases outside gene matches: 4. The CDR3 totals 15 residues. The CDR3 nucleotides are TGCGCCAGCAGCTTCGGGACAGCAGATAATTCACCCCTCCACTTT. Amino acids: CASSFGTADNSPLHF.

This clonotype occurred many times. Here the CDR3 omits its conserved ending phenylalanine or tryptophan, so a read error is the likely source. The chain links TRBV7-2 to TRBJ2-7, with 7 bases lining up with TRBD2. The CDR3 is 14 residues long. After removal of 5 bases from V and 1 base from J, the junction contained 5 bases not matched to a gene. Germline CDR1 is SGHTA and CDR2 is FQGNSA. The CDR3 loop reads CASSLWDYSYEQYL. The CDR3, as DNA: TGTGCCAGCAGCCTCTGGGACTATTCCTACGAGCAGTACCTC.

The sample holds many counts of this clonotype. The rearrangement links TRBV6-5 to TRBJ2-5; D remains unclear. CDR3 size: 17 residues. The V end lost 3 bases, the J end lost 4 bases, and 21 bases lay between the germline ends. The V gene's germline CDR1 is MNHEY and CDR2 SVGAGI. In DNA, the CDR3 is TGTGCCAGCAGTTATTCCCAGATTATAGTTGGCGGAGAGACCCAGTACTTC. Translating it yields CASSYSQIIVGGETQYF.

The rearrangement links TRBV7-2 to TRBJ2-5; D is unclear. Per germline, CDR1 SGHTA and CDR2 FQGNSA. Trimming stripped 8 bases from V and 2 bases from J, with 15 bases between. The CDR3 spans 14 residues. The CDR3: CASGKSGVQETQYF. Here the CDR3 DNA reads TGTGCCAGCGGTAAAAGTGGGGTGCAAGAGACCCAGTACTTC.

The chain combines TRBV5-1 with TRBJ2-7; D not certain. The ends were cut back, 4 bases at V and 6 bases at J, with 17 bases in the middle. The CDR3 loop spans 14 amino acids. Looked up from germline, CDR1 is SGHRS and CDR2 is YFSETQ. Here the CDR3 DNA reads TGCGCCAGCAGCAGCGATGGGATTACGGGCGAGCAGTACTTC. The encoded protein is CASSSDGITGEQYF.

The chain links TRBV18 to TRBJ1-6, with TRBD1 matching over 9 bases. CDR3 length: 18 residues. Losses at the gene ends were 1 base for V and 3 bases for J; bases not matched to a gene: 7. Germline V gene lookup returns CDR1 KGHSH and CDR2 LQKENI. The CDR3 reads CASSPRDRDGNYNSPLHF. The CDR3, as DNA: TGTGCCAGCTCACCACGGGACAGGGACGGGAACTATAATTCACCCCTCCACTTT.

This clonotype was seen ten or more times. The J gene is TRBJ1-6, the V gene TRBV12-3 or TRBV12-4, with D perhaps TRBD1 (6 bases). The CDR3 has 14 amino acids. The V gene lost 7 bases and the J gene lost 8 bases, with 15 bases spanning the gap. The CDR3 here is CASTNTGRDSPLHF. In DNA, the CDR3 is TGTGCCAGCACCAACACAGGGAGAGATTCACCCCTCCACTTT.

At least ten counts were recorded for this clonotype. The CDR3 DNA sequence: TGTGCCAGCGACGAACCTAGGACTAGCGGGGGGAACACCTACGAGCAGTACTTC. Protein: CASDEPRTSGGNTYEQYF. The genes are TRBV6-2 or TRBV6-3 and TRBJ2-7; 14 bases are a match to TRBD2. With 8 bases clipped from V and 2 bases from J, the junction kept 14 bases outside the gene matches. CDR3 length: 18 residues. In germline, CDR1 is MNHEY, CDR2 SVGEGT.

The table lists this clonotype with many counts. The CDR3 coding sequence is TGCGCCAGCAGTGAGTCCCCAGCCTACGAGCAGTACTTC. It yields the protein CASSESPAYEQYF. The chain employs TRBV10-1 and TRBJ2-7; no clear D gene. V was pared by 0 bases and J by 2 bases, with 5 bases between. Looked up from germline, CDR1 is WNHNN and CDR2 is SYGVQD (reference sequence). The CDR3 totals 13 residues.

This clonotype came up many times. This chain joins TRBV11-2 and TRBJ2-5; tentatively, D is TRBD1 (6 bases). Germline V gives CDR1 SGHAT, CDR2 FQNNGV. The CDR3 contains 15 residues. The V end was cut by 3 bases, the J end by 2 bases, with 13 bases between. The CDR3 spells CASSFRGDIQETQYF. The CDR3 DNA sequence: TGTGCCAGCAGCTTCCGAGGGGACATTCAAGAGACCCAGTACTTC.

This clonotype showed up many times. This chain connects TRBV12-3 or TRBV12-4 to TRBJ2-7; D possibly corresponds to TRBD2 (6 bases). With 6 bases removed from V and 4 bases from J, the gap between germline ends came to 10 bases. The length of the CDR3 is 12 residues. The CDR3 reads CASRGLPYEQYF. CDR3 in DNA: TGTGCCAGCAGGGGACTCCCTTACGAGCAGTACTTC.

This clonotype has at least ten counts. The gene calls are TRBV20-1 and TRBJ2-5, with 7 bases that match TRBD1. Per germline, CDR1 DFQATT and CDR2 SNEGSKA (reference sequence). CDR3 length: 13 residues. V gave up 7 bases and J gave up 5 bases; unmatched junction bases: 10. CDR3 bases: TGCAGTGGTGGGCAGGGGGTAGGCGAGACCCAGTACTTC. As protein: CSGGQGVGETQYF.

This clonotype was seen ten or more times. The chain has TRBV11-1 and TRBJ2-5; D is possibly TRBD1 or TRBD2 (6 bases each). The length of the CDR3 is 13 residues. Looked up from germline, CDR1 is SGHAT and CDR2 is FQDESV (reference sequence). V gave up 8 bases and J gave up 2 bases, with 12 bases separating them. The CDR3 loop is CASHRRGQETQYF. The CDR3 DNA sequence: TGTGCCAGCCATAGGAGGGGGCAAGAGACCCAGTACTTC.

This clonotype was recorded many times. The genes are TRBV6-4 and TRBJ2-7; possibly TRBD1 for D (6 bases). Trimming shortened V by 5 bases and J by 3 bases, and 23 bases separated the two germline ends. This CDR3 has 17 residues. Germline V gene data show CDR1 as MRHNA and CDR2 as SNTAGT. CDR3 loop: CASSTGWSQLSNYEQYF. Written as DNA, the CDR3 is TGTGCCAGCAGTACAGGGTGGTCACAGCTATCCAACTACGAGCAGTACTTC.

This clonotype was detected many times. The rearrangement uses TRBV12-3 or TRBV12-4 and TRBJ2-7; D gene uncertain. The CDR3 has 16 amino acids. Trimming cost V 1 base and J 1 base, with 14 bases left between them. The CDR3 DNA is TGTGCCAGCAGTTTAGAGGGCTCGGTGGGGTCCTACGAGCAGTACTTC. Its protein product is CASSLEGSVGSYEQYF.

This clonotype was counted at least ten times. This sequence joins TRBV7-8 and TRBJ2-7; the D gene is possibly TRBD1 (6 bases). The CDR3 consists of 15 residues. Germline loops: CDR1 SGHVS, CDR2 FQNEAQ. The ends were cut back, 5 bases at V and 2 bases at J, with 16 bases in the middle. DNA for the CDR3: TGTGCCAGCAGCGGACGACAGGCCCTTCCCTACGAGCAGTACTTC. Residues: CASSGRQALPYEQYF.

This clonotype has a count of ten or more. V gene TRBV6-1 combines with J gene TRBJ2-7; D is undetermined. The V end was cut by 2 bases, the J end by 3 bases, with 8 bases between. CDR3 size: 13 residues. Germline V gene data show CDR1 as MNHNS and CDR2 as SASEGT. CDR3 loop: CASSEPAFYEQYF. Here the CDR3 DNA reads TGTGCCAGCAGTGAACCAGCCTTCTACGAGCAGTACTTC.

This clonotype was seen many times. This chain's CDR3 is CASSIGESYGYTF. CDR3 in DNA: TGTGCCAGTAGTATCGGGGAGTCGTATGGCTACACCTTC. The genes are TRBV19 and TRBJ1-2, with no clear D. Deletions cut 3 bases from V and 5 bases from J, with 10 bases between. Germline V gene data show CDR1 as LNHDA and CDR2 as SQIVND (reference sequence). The CDR3 is 13 residues long.